Here is one T cell receptor beta chain with its context. The data originate from a study of neoadjuvant anti-PD-1 for oral cavity cancer. As for time point: after neoadjuvant nivolumab, at surgical resection. Stage II-IVA oral cavity squamous cell carcinoma was new and untreated by systemic or radiation therapy. In germline, CDR1 is MDHEN, CDR2 SYDVKM. This CDR3 has 16 residues. J was trimmed by 4 bases and V by 4 bases; bases with no gene match: 10. Repertoires were generated with immunoSEQ multiplex PCR, while TCRdb's copy carries only in-frame clones and drops some. The sample lists fewer than 90,000 clones; about 85% were seen once.

The receptor comes from a person aged 40 to 85 with oral cavity squamous cell carcinoma. This specimen consisted of PBMCs, obtained after nivolumab (anti-PD-1) treatment. This chain joins TRBV28 and TRBJ2-1, with 7 bases matching TRBD2. The CDR3 sequence is CASSSPGAGDYNEQFF. CDR3 in DNA: TGTGCCAGCAGTTCCCCCGGGGCGGGAGATTACAATGAGCAGTTCTTC.